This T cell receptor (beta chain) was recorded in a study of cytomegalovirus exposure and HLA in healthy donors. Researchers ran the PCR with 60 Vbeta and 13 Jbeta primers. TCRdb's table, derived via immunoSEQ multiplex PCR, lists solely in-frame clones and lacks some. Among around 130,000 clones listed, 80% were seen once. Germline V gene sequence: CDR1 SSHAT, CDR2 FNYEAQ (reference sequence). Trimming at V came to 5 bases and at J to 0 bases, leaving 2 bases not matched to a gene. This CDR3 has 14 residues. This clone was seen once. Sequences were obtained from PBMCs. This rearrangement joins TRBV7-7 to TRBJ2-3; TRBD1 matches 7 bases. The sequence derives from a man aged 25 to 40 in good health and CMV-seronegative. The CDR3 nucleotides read TGTGCCAGCAGCCAGGACAGGAGCACAGATACGCAGTATTTT. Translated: CASSQDRSTDTQYF.